This entry lists 2 T cell receptor beta chains sequenced from one sample in a study of Ad26.COV2.S vaccination and SARS-CoV-2 variants. Treatment here: around 19 received Ad26.COV2.S at low or high dose, single or two shots; several received placebo; per-sample allocation not given. All samples were drawn on day 63, counting from the first vaccine or placebo injection. Sequencing used immunoSEQ multiplex PCR; TCRdb keeps in-frame clones, though not all of them. The table lists 400,000 to 450,000 clones, about 93% of them singletons, with roughly an eighth in the top ten. This sample comprised peripheral blood, obtained in a trial of Ad26.COV2.S vaccine versus placebo. Source of these receptors: a person aged 18-60 years who received the Ad26.COV2.S COVID-19 vaccine or a placebo.

The chain combines TRBV30 with TRBJ2-7, with D perhaps assigned TRBD1 or TRBD2 (5 bases each). CDR1 is GTSNPN and CDR2 is SVGIG in the germline V gene (reference sequence). Trimming removed 0 bases from V and 4 bases from J, with 13 bases in between. The CDR3 is made up of 14 amino acids. CDR3 in DNA: TGTGCCTGGAGTGTGGGGACCGTTGATTACGAGCAGTACTTC. Protein: CAWSVGTVDYEQYF.

The V and J genes are TRBV7-9 and TRBJ2-7; no reliable D call. This CDR3 has 14 amino acids. V lost 5 bases and J lost 1, with 12 bases in between. CDR1 and CDR2 (germline): SEHNR, FQNEAQ (reference sequence). CDR3 region: CASSPRPQSYEQYF. CDR3 coding DNA: TGTGCCAGCAGCCCTCGTCCGCAGTCCTACGAGCAGTACTTC.